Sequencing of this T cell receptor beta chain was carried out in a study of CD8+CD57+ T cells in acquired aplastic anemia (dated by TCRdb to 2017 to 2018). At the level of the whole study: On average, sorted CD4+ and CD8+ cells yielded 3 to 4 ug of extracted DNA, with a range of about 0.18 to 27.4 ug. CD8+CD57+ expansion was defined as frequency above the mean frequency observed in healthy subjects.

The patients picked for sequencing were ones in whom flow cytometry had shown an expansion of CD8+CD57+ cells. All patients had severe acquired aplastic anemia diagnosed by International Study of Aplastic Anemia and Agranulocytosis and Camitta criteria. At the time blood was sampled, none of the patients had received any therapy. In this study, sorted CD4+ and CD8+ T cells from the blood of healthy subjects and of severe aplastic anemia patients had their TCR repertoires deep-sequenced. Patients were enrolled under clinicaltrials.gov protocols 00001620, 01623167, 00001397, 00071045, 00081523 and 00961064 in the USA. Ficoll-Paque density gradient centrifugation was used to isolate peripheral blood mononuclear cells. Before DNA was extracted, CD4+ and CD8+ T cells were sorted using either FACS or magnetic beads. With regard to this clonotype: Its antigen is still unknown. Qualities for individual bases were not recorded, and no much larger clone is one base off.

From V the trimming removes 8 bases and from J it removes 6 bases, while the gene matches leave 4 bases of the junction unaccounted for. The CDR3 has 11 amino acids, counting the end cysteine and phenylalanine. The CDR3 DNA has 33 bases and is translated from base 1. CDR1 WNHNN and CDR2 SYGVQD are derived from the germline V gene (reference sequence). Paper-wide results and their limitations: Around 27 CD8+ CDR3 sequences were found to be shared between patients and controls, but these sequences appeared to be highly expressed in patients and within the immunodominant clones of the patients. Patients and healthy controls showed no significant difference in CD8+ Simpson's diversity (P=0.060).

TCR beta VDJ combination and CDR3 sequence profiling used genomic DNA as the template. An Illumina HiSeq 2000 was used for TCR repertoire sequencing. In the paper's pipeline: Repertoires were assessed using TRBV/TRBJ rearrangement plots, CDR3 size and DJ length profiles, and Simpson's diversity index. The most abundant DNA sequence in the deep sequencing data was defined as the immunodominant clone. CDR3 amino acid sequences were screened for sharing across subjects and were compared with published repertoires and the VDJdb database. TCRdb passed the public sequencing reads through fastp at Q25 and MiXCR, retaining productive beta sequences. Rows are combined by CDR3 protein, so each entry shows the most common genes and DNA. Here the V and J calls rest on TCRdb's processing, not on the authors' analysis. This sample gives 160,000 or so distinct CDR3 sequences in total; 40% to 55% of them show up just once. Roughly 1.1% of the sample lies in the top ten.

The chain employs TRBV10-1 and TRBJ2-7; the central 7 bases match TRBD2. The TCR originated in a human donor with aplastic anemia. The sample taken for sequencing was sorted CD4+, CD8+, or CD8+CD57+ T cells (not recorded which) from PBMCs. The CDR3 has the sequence CASRLAAEQYF. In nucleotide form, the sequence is TGCGCCAGCCGACTAGCCGCCGAGCAGTACTTC.